The rows below give T cell receptor beta chains drawn from one sample of a study of T cell responses to AZD1222 COVID-19 vaccine. TCRdb's copy holds only in-frame clones and misses some; the assay was immunoSEQ multiplex PCR. The data show fewer than 150,000 clones, around 93% seen once. The material was peripheral blood, obtained 28 days after the second AZD1222 dose. The receptors were gathered from an adult who received the AZD1222 COVID-19 vaccine. Both conserved end residues are part of each CDR3. Each record gives: clone size, CDR3 length, V gene, J gene, D gene, CDR3 DNA, CDR3 protein. The D gene is left open where the match is weak. Size is omitted from some rows. Given values are once, few, many or a class for expanded clones.

clone size: few
CDR3 length: 16
V gene: TRBV19
J gene: TRBJ1-2
D gene: .
CDR3 DNA: TGTGCCAGTAGTATAGCCGCAGCGGAGAACAACTATGGCTACACCTTC
CDR3 protein: CASSIAAAENNYGYTF

clone size: .
CDR3 length: 11
V gene: TRBV19
J gene: TRBJ1-1
D gene: .
CDR3 DNA: TGTGCCAGTAGTATTTTCGGTGAAGCTTTCTTT
CDR3 protein: CASSIFGEAFF

clone size: .
CDR3 length: 17
V gene: TRBV6-2/TRBV6-3
J gene: TRBJ1-2
D gene: TRBD1
CDR3 DNA: TGTGCCAGCAGTTACTCGAGGACAGGGGGCGGTAAGGATGGCTACACCTTC
CDR3 protein: CASSYSRTGGGKDGYTF

clone size: once
CDR3 length: 11
V gene: TRBV6-2/TRBV6-3
J gene: TRBJ2-7
D gene: .
CDR3 DNA: TGTGCCAGCAGTTACGGGGGCGAGCAGTACTTC
CDR3 protein: CASSYGGEQYF

clone size: .
CDR3 length: 16
V gene: TRBV7-2
J gene: TRBJ2-7
D gene: TRBD2
CDR3 DNA: TGTGCCAGCAGCTCCTCTAGCGGGGGGAGCTCCTACGAGCAGTACTTC
CDR3 protein: CASSSSSGGSSYEQYF

clone size: .
CDR3 length: 15
V gene: TRBV5-1
J gene: TRBJ1-5
D gene: .
CDR3 DNA: TGCGCCAGCAGCTTGGCCCCAGGGAGCAATCAGCCCCAGCATTTT
CDR3 protein: CASSLAPGSNQPQHF

clone size: .
CDR3 length: 15
V gene: TRBV7-8
J gene: TRBJ2-7
D gene: TRBD2
CDR3 DNA: TGTGCCAGCAGCCCCCGTGGGCGGGGGTTCCACGAGCAGTACTTC
CDR3 protein: CASSPRGRGFHEQYF

clone size: .
CDR3 length: 15
V gene: TRBV20-1
J gene: TRBJ1-2
D gene: .
CDR3 DNA: TGCAGTGCTAGTTTTCGGGGAGCAACTAACTATGGCTACACCTTC
CDR3 protein: CSASFRGATNYGYTF

clone size: once
CDR3 length: 15
V gene: TRBV6-4
J gene: TRBJ2-3
D gene: TRBD1
CDR3 DNA: TGTGCCAGCAGTGAACAGGGGGCCGAGGCAGATACGCAGTATTTT
CDR3 protein: CASSEQGAEADTQYF

clone size: .
CDR3 length: 17
V gene: TRBV27
J gene: TRBJ1-1
D gene: .
CDR3 DNA: TGTGCCAGCAGTCCATGGACACCCCTAAGGGTGAACACTGAAGCTTTCTTT
CDR3 protein: CASSPWTPLRVNTEAFF

clone size: .
CDR3 length: 15
V gene: TRBV3-1/TRBV3-2
J gene: TRBJ2-3
D gene: TRBD2
CDR3 DNA: TGTGCCAGCAGCCAAGGTAGCGGGGGCACAGATACGCAGTATTTT
CDR3 protein: CASSQGSGGTDTQYF

clone size: .
CDR3 length: 15
V gene: TRBV9
J gene: TRBJ2-1
D gene: .
CDR3 DNA: TGTGCCAGCAGCGTATCGGGAGTCTCCTACAATGAGCAGTTCTTC
CDR3 protein: CASSVSGVSYNEQFF